Below are 7 T cell receptor beta chains sequenced from a single sample in a study of siplizumab effects on memory and regulatory T cells. Repertoires were generated with immunoSEQ multiplex PCR, while TCRdb's copy carries only in-frame clones and drops some. The sample contains 90,000 to 140,000 clones, roughly 91% of which appear only once. Sequencing was carried out using CD4+ T cells sorted from blood. The receptors originated from a human donor in good health.

This sequence joins TRBV7-8 and TRBJ1-4; D possibly corresponds to TRBD1 (6 bases). Trimming pared 5 bases from V and 8 bases from J, leaving 15 bases between. This CDR3 is 14 amino acids long. Germline assignment: CDR1 SGHVS and CDR2 FQNEAQ. The CDR3 protein is CASSLMRGPEKLFF. The CDR3 DNA reads TGTGCCAGCAGCCTAATGCGGGGGCCAGAAAAACTGTTTTTT. Looking up the rest from reference TRBV7-8 and TRBJ1-4 gives the full variable domain: GAGVSQSPRYKVAKRGQDVALRCDPISGHVSLFWYQQALGQGPEFLTYFQNEAQLDKSGLPSDRFFAERPEGSVSTLKIQRTQQEDSAVYLCASSLMRGPEKLFFGSGTQLSVL.

The chain recombines TRBV5-1 with TRBJ1-2; the D is unclear. The length of the CDR3 is 13 residues. Germline values: CDR1 SGHRS, CDR2 YFSETQ. The ends were cut back, 0 bases at V and 4 bases at J, with 7 bases in the middle. The CDR3 region is CASSLGLAYGYTF. CDR3 DNA: TGCGCCAGCAGCTTGGGGCTGGCCTATGGCTACACCTTC.

The V and J genes are TRBV5-1 and TRBJ2-7; TRBD1 or TRBD2 may be the D gene (6 bases each). V was cut by 5 bases and J by 7 bases, with 16 bases left in between. CDR1 SGHRS and CDR2 YFSETQ come from the germline V gene. This CDR3 region has 13 residues. The CDR3 protein is CASRVDGGGEQYF. CDR3 nucleotides: TGCGCCAGCAGGGTAGACGGGGGCGGAGAGCAGTACTTC.

The rearrangement joins TRBV5-1 to TRBJ2-7; D gene uncertain. CDR1 and CDR2 from the germline V gene are SGHRS and YFSETQ. The CDR3 loop spans 15 amino acids. Deletions cut 0 bases from V and 1 base from J, with 11 bases between. Here the CDR3 reads CASSLEGFGSYEQYF. Written as DNA, the CDR3 is TGCGCCAGCAGCTTGGAAGGGTTTGGATCCTACGAGCAGTACTTC.

J is TRBJ2-7 and V is TRBV19; D not resolved. The germline CDR1 and CDR2 sequences are LNHDA and SQIVND (reference sequence). This CDR3 region has 12 residues. With 6 bases removed from V and 3 bases from J, the gap between germline ends came to 9 bases. CDR3 region: CASRDPGYEQYF. The DNA for the CDR3 is TGTGCCAGTAGAGATCCAGGCTACGAGCAGTACTTC.

The CDR3: CATTSKGAAEYGYTF. The CDR3 DNA sequence: TGTGCCACCACTTCGAAGGGGGCGGCTGAGTATGGCTACACCTTC. This sequence joins TRBV19 and TRBJ1-2, with 7 bases aligning to TRBD1. J lost 5 bases, V lost 10 bases, and 16 bases had no gene match. The CDR3 runs 15 residues. Germline CDR1 and CDR2: LNHDA and SQIVND (reference sequence).

This sequence joins TRBV7-6 and TRBJ2-5; the match to TRBD2 covers 12 bases. With V trimmed by 1 base and J by 5 bases, 5 bases remained unmatched. CDR1 and CDR2 (germline): SGHVS, FNYEAQ. This CDR3 has 16 residues. CDR3 region: CASSLEASGRAETQYF. The CDR3 DNA is TGTGCCAGCAGCTTAGAGGCTAGCGGGAGGGCCGAGACCCAGTACTTC.